What follows are 9 T cell receptor beta chains derived from one specimen sequenced in a study of T cell responses to AZD1222 COVID-19 vaccine. Data came from immunoSEQ multiplex PCR; TCRdb stores just in-frame clones and leaves some out. The data contain 150,000 or so clones, around nine tenths of them singletons. Sequencing used peripheral blood, obtained on day 0 of MenACWY control vaccination. These receptors were taken from an adult in good health.

The chain links TRBV12-3 or TRBV12-4 to TRBJ1-2, with no clear D. CDR3 length: 13 residues. The germline V and J ends were trimmed by 5 bases and 7 bases, with 14 bases remaining between them. CDR3 nucleotides: TGTGCCAGCAGTCCAAAACCCCGGCTTGGCTACACCTTC. Amino acids: CASSPKPRLGYTF.

This rearrangement joins TRBV2 to TRBJ1-2; D uncertain. Germline loops: CDR1 SNHLY, CDR2 FYNNEI. The V end was cut by 3 bases, the J end by 6 bases, with 8 bases between. This CDR3 is built from 12 residues. CDR3 bases: TGTGCCAGCAGTGATTTCGGGAATGGCTACACCTTC. Translating gives CASSDFGNGYTF.

The chain uses TRBV27 and TRBJ1-4; 10 nucleotides align to TRBD1. The CDR3 totals 15 residues. Germline lookup yields CDR1 MNHEY and CDR2 SMNVEV (reference sequence). V lost 8 bases and J lost 1; bases outside the gene matches: 4. CDR3: CASSGQGLTNEKLFF. CDR3 DNA sequence: TGTGCCAGCTCGGGACAGGGGTTAACTAATGAAAAACTGTTTTTT.

The gene calls are TRBV6-5 and TRBJ1-1; tentative D call: TRBD1 (5 bases). V was cut by 2 bases and J by 0 bases, with 10 bases left in between. Germline values: CDR1 MNHEY, CDR2 SVGAGI. The length of the CDR3 is 15 residues. DNA of the CDR3: TGTGCCAGCAGTTACCAGGGTTACATGAACACTGAAGCTTTCTTT. Translating gives CASSYQGYMNTEAFF.

The chain is built from TRBV7-2 and TRBJ2-7; TRBD2 aligns across 7 bases. J lost 7 bases, V lost 5 bases, and 8 bases had no gene match. This CDR3 has 13 amino acids. Germline CDR1 reads SGHTA; CDR2 reads FQGNSA. The CDR3 nucleotides are TGTGCCAGCAGCCCCCGCGGGAGTTTTGAGCAGTACTTC. Protein: CASSPRGSFEQYF.

The J gene is TRBJ1-5, the V gene TRBV6-5; 7 bases fit TRBD1. Germline CDR1 reads MNHEY; CDR2 reads SVGAGI. The CDR3 spans 15 residues. The ends lost 6 bases at V and 3 bases at J; junction bases unmatched: 8. The CDR3 here is CASRRTGVINQPQHF. The CDR3 DNA reads as TGTGCCAGCAGACGAACAGGGGTAATCAATCAGCCCCAGCATTTT.

The chain combines TRBV7-2 with TRBJ1-1; D is possibly TRBD1 (6 bases). The ends were cut back, 4 bases at V and 5 bases at J, with 17 bases in the middle. Per the germline V gene, CDR1 is SGHTA and CDR2 is FQGNSA. This CDR3 has 15 residues. The CDR3 DNA follows: TGTGCCAGCAGCTGGGGCCGGGGGCGAGCTACTGAAGCTTTCTTT. It yields the protein CASSWGRGRATEAFF.

The chain has TRBV12-5 and TRBJ2-5; TRBD1 agrees at 10 bases. This CDR3 is 17 amino acids long. Losses at the gene ends were 0 bases for V and 5 bases for J; bases not matched to a gene: 9. CDR1 is LGHNT and CDR2 is FRNRAP in the germline V gene. The CDR3 reads CASGLVRTGGYGETQYF. CDR3 sequence (DNA): TGTGCTAGTGGTTTGGTACGGACAGGGGGTTATGGTGAGACCCAGTACTTC.

The chain uses TRBV19 and TRBJ1-6, with no clear D. The germline gives CDR1 LNHDA, CDR2 SQIVND (reference sequence). V was cut by 7 bases and J by 7 bases, with 14 bases left in between. The CDR3 totals 14 residues. CDR3: CASKMWERNSPLHF. The CDR3 nucleotides read TGTGCCAGTAAAATGTGGGAGCGGAATTCACCCCTCCACTTT.